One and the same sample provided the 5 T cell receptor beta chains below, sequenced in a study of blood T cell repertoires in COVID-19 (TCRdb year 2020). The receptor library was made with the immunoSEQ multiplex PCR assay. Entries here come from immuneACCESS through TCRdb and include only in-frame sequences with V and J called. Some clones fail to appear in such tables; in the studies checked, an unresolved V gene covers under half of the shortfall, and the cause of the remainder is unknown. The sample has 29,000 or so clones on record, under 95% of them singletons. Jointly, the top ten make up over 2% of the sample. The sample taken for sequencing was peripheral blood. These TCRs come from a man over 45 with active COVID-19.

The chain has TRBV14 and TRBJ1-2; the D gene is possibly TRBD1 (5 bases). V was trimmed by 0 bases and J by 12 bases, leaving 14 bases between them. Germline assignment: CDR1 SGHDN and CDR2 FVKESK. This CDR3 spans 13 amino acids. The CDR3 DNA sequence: TGTGCCAGCAGCCAAGACCCAGGGCCGGGCAACACCTTC. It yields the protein CASSQDPGPGNTF.

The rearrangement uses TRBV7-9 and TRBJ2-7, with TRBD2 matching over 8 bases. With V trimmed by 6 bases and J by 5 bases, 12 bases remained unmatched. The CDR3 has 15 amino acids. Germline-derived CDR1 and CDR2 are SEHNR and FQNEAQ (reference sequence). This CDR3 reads CASSTSGLAGHEQYF. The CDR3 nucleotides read TGTGCCAGCAGTACGAGCGGGCTAGCGGGCCACGAGCAGTACTTC.

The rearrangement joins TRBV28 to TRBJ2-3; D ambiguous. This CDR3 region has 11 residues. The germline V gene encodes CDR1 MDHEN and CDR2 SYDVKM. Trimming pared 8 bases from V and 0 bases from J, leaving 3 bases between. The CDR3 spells CASLSTDTQYF. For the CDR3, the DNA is TGTGCCAGCCTGAGCACAGATACGCAGTATTTT.

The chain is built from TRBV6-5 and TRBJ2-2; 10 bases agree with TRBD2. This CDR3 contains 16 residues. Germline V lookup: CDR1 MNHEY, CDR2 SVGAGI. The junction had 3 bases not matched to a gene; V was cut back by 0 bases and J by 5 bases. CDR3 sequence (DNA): TGTGCCAGCAGTTACTCAGCGGGGGGGCTTACCGGGGAGCTGTTTTTT. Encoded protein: CASSYSAGGLTGELFF.

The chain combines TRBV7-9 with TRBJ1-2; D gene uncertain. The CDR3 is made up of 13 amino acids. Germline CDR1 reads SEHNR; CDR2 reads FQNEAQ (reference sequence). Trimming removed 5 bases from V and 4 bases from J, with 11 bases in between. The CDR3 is CASSDGEPYGYTF. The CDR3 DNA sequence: TGTGCCAGCAGCGATGGGGAGCCCTATGGCTACACCTTC.